This entry lists 2 T cell receptor beta chains sequenced from one sample in a study of T cells in Graves' hyperthyroidism and ophthalmopathy. Authors of the study amplified TCR beta CDR3 regions from RNA transcripts. First-round RT-PCR targeting the TCR CDR3 was performed with the HTBI primer set. Via MiXCR, TCRdb re-called the multiplex PCR reads, giving one row per CDR3 protein. Found here are around 360,000 distinct CDR3 sequences, approximately 16% of them singletons; the top ten hold around 20%. Sequences were obtained from blood. The receptors derive from a woman aged 55-70 years with Graves' ophthalmopathy.

This clonotype was picked up many times. The chain is built from TRBV11-3 and TRBJ2-1; tentative D call: TRBD2 (6 bases). The CDR3 sequence is 16 residues long. V dropped 2 bases and J dropped 0 bases, with 11 bases sitting between them. Germline V lookup: CDR1 SGHNT, CDR2 YENEEA. CDR3 nucleotide sequence: TGTGCCAGCAGCTTAAGGAGGGGAAGCTCCTACAATGAGCAGTTCTTC. Encoded protein: CASSLRRGSSYNEQFF.

This clonotype was detected many times. CDR3 region: CASSPQGNSGSLNEQFF. CDR3 sequence (DNA): TGTGCCAGCAGCCCTCAAGGGAATAGCGGGAGTTTAAATGAGCAGTTCTTC. This rearrangement joins TRBV7-9 to TRBJ2-1, with 9 bases that match TRBD2. V dropped 5 bases and J dropped 7; count of bases not matched to a gene: 15. CDR1 and CDR2 from the germline V gene are SEHNR and FQNEAQ (reference sequence). The CDR3 is 17 residues long.